Shown below are 20 T cell receptor beta chains from a single sample sequenced in a study of immune characterization of retroperitoneal liposarcoma. TCRdb reanalysed the PCR reads using MiXCR and keeps one entry per CDR3 protein. The sample records about 11,000 distinct CDR3 sequences, 45% to 50% being singletons. Sequencing input: tumor tissue. The receptors were sampled from a female donor with retroperitoneal liposarcoma.

This clonotype was counted a few times. The gene calls are TRBV6-6 and TRBJ2-1, with D hard to call. The DNA end is a closer match to TRBJ2-7, so the J assignment may be wrong. Germline V gene data show CDR1 as MNHNY and CDR2 as SVGAGI (reference sequence). The CDR3 contains 13 residues. The CDR3 reads CASSDDTYNEQYF. Here the CDR3 DNA reads TGTGCCAGCAGTGACGACACCTACAATGAGCAGTACTTC.

This clonotype has more than one count but fewer than ten. The J gene is TRBJ2-6, the V gene TRBV6-1, with 9 nucleotides matching TRBD1. Germline V lookup: CDR1 MNHNS, CDR2 SASEGT. V lost 6 bases to trimming and J lost 1 base; unmatched junction nucleotides: 7. The length of the CDR3 is 17 residues. CDR3 in DNA: TGTGCCAGCAGAGCGGACAGGGGAGGTTCTGGGGCCAACGTCCTGACTTTC. Its protein product is CASRADRGGSGANVLTF.

This clonotype was picked up a small number of times. This chain joins TRBV6-1 and TRBJ2-1; 8 nucleotides match TRBD1. The DNA end is a closer match to TRBJ2-7, so the J assignment may be wrong. CDR1 is MNHNS and CDR2 is SASEGT in the germline V gene. This CDR3 is built from 14 residues. CDR3 region: CASSETGGTYEQYF. The CDR3 region has the DNA TGTGCCAGCAGTGAAACAGGGGGGACCTACGAGCAGTACTTC.

This chain links TRBV6-1 with TRBJ2-3; D might be TRBD2 (6 bases). This CDR3 is built from 15 residues. Per the germline V gene, CDR1 is MNHNS and CDR2 is SASEGT. Trimming pared 4 bases from V and 0 bases from J, leaving 11 bases between. CDR3 DNA: TGTGCCAGCAGTGTGACTAGGGGAAGCACAGATACGCAGTATTTT. Amino acids: CASSVTRGSTDTQYF.

There are a few counts of this clonotype. The chain links TRBV7-2 to TRBJ1-2; perhaps TRBD1 as D (5 bases). The CDR3 contains 17 residues. Germline CDR1 reads SGHTA; CDR2 reads FQGNSA. V dropped 1 base and J dropped 0 bases, with 15 bases sitting between them. CDR3 in DNA: TGTGCCAGCAGCTTAGGGGTCGTTGGGGCACCTAACTATGGCTACACCTTC. It translates to CASSLGVVGAPNYGYTF.

The chain combines TRBV6-2 or TRBV6-3 with TRBJ2-1; 7 nucleotides agree with TRBD2. Matching the DNA end better, TRBJ2-7 makes the J call doubtful. This CDR3 contains 15 residues. CDR1 is MNHEY and CDR2 is SVGEGT in the germline V gene. CDR3 loop: CASSYSGGVPGEQYF. In nucleotides, the CDR3 is TGTGCCAGCAGTTACTCGGGGGGGGTTCCGGGCGAGCAGTACTTC.

The chain recombines TRBV6-4 with TRBJ2-1, with TRBD2 matching over 9 bases. V shed 0 bases, J shed 7 bases, and the junction held 7 bases outside the gene matches. Germline V gene data show CDR1 as MRHNA and CDR2 as SNTAGT. This CDR3 has 16 amino acids. CDR3 DNA: TGTGCCAGCAGTGACTCGTTAGCGGGAGAAGTAAATGAGCAGTTCTTC. Protein product: CASSDSLAGEVNEQFF.

This clonotype was seen only a few times. The CDR3 sequence is CASSYYADLPGSYNEQFF. The CDR3 DNA reads as TGTGCCAGCAGTTACTACGCTGACCTCCCCGGGTCCTACAATGAGCAGTTCTTC. The J gene is TRBJ2-1, the V gene TRBV6-6; D unclear. V was pared by 1 base and J by 1 base, with 17 bases between. The CDR3 has 18 amino acids. CDR1 and CDR2 from the germline V gene are MNHNY and SVGAGI (reference sequence).

The chain has TRBV7-3 and TRBJ2-1, with 7 bases that match TRBD1. CDR3 length: 16 amino acids. Germline CDR1 and CDR2: SGHTA and FQGTGA. V trimming: 1 base; J trimming: 6 bases; junction bases outside the gene matches: 9. This chain's CDR3 is CASSLSPRGLANEQFF. The CDR3 nucleotides read TGTGCCAGCAGCTTAAGTCCGAGGGGGCTAGCCAATGAGCAGTTCTTC.

The chain recombines TRBV7-2 with TRBJ1-1; 7 positions match TRBD1. Germline CDR1 is SGHTA and CDR2 is FQGNSA. The J segment lost 2 bases and the V segment lost 5 bases, leaving 2 bases of the junction unmatched. The CDR3 contains 13 residues. For the CDR3, the DNA is TGTGCCAGCAGCAGACAGGGTAACACTGAAGCTTTCTTT. Translated, it gives CASSRQGNTEAFF.

This clonotype was detected only a few times. The J gene is TRBJ2-1, the V gene TRBV10-1; maybe TRBD2 (5 bases). Deletions cut 4 bases from V and 2 bases from J, with 12 bases between. CDR3 length: 15 amino acids. The germline V gene encodes CDR1 WNHNN and CDR2 SYGVQD (reference sequence). CDR3 coding DNA: TGCGCCAGCAGTGCCTCAGAGGGCCCCTACAATGAGCAGTTCTTC. This sequence encodes CASSASEGPYNEQFF.

This clonotype was seen more than once but under ten times. The conserved closing phenylalanine or tryptophan is absent in this CDR3, likely reflecting a read error. No DNA is shown, since the ends of the CDR3 on it are uncertain; the CDR3 is the one TCRdb lists. V and J are TRBV29-1 and TRBJ2-1; the table's D gene call, TRBD1, was not cross checked with the DNA. Germline loops: CDR1 SQVTM, CDR2 ANQGSEA. Ends included, the CDR3 has 8 residues. The CDR3: CSVVCPST.

This clonotype was found once. The chain is built from TRBV7-2 and TRBJ2-1; no clear D. Germline loops: CDR1 SGHTA, CDR2 FQGNSA. CDR3 length: 15 amino acids. The V end lost 6 bases, the J end lost 6 bases, and 18 bases lay between the germline ends. CDR3 nucleotide sequence: TGTGCCAGCAGTCTTCGGGCCCCGGGTGGCAATGAGCAGTTCTTC. It yields the protein CASSLRAPGGNEQFF.

This sequence joins TRBV6-1 and TRBJ1-5, with D possibly matching TRBD1 (5 bases). The germline V gene has CDR1 MNHNS and CDR2 SASEGT. V was pared by 4 bases and J by 5 bases, with 12 bases between. This CDR3 has 14 amino acids. CDR3 sequence (DNA): TGTGCCAGCAGTGTCCGGGGGTTGGATCAGCCCCAGCATTTT. Translation gives CASSVRGLDQPQHF.

This rearrangement joins TRBV5-1 to TRBJ2-7; D gene uncertain. Germline CDR1 reads SGHRS; CDR2 reads YFSETQ. The CDR3 is 13 residues long. The V gene lost 4 bases and the J gene lost 1 base, with 9 bases spanning the gap. The CDR3 DNA reads as TGCGCCAGCAGCGAGCTTAATTCCTACGAGCAGTACTTC. This translates into CASSELNSYEQYF. Looking up the rest from reference TRBV5-1 and TRBJ2-7 gives the full variable domain: KAGVTQTPRYLIKTRGQQVTLSCSPISGHRSVSWYQQTPGQGLQFLFEYFSETQRNKGNFPGRFSGRQFSNSRSEMNVSTLELGDSALYLCASSELNSYEQYFGPGTRLTVT.

Of note for this clonotype: The junction shows a germline mismatch at one end, possibly a read error. The genes are TRBV5-3 and TRBJ2-3; 11 bases fit TRBD2. TRBV5-3 is an ORF, and what it does is uncertain. CDR3 length: 16 residues. Here the CDR3 reads CASSFKTSGAADTQYF. The CDR3 bases are TGTGCCAGCAGCTTCAAGACTAGCGGGGCCGCAGATACGCAGTATTTT.

This clonotype is termed large (0.1 to 1%). V usage is TRBV6-6 and J usage is TRBJ2-5, with D maybe TRBD1 (5 bases). The DNA end is more similar to TRBJ2-1, so the J call may be wrong. The germline gives CDR1 MNHNY, CDR2 SVGAGI (reference sequence). There are 14 residues in the CDR3. The CDR3: CASSYGLGQETQFF. CDR3 nucleotides: TGTGCCAGCAGTTACGGCCTAGGACAAGAGACCCAGTTCTTC.

This chain uses TRBV6-5 with TRBJ2-7, with 7 bases fitting TRBD2. This CDR3 comprises 14 residues. Trimming took 6 bases from V and 1 from J; bases not matched to a gene: 6. The germline CDR1 and CDR2 sequences are MNHEY and SVGAGI. The CDR3 DNA reads as TGTGCCAGCAGCAGGGACTATAGATCCTACGAGCAGTACTTC. Encoded protein: CASSRDYRSYEQYF.

Judged by abundance, this clonotype is medium-sized. The chain combines TRBV6-1 with TRBJ2-1; no clear D gene. Per the germline V gene, CDR1 is MNHNS and CDR2 is SASEGT. This CDR3 spans 12 amino acids. With 8 bases removed from V and 10 bases from J, the gap between germline ends came to 15 bases. The CDR3 sequence: CASRHGSYEQFF. The CDR3 nucleotides read TGTGCCAGCCGCCATGGTTCCTACGAGCAGTTCTTC.

This chain connects TRBV25-1 to TRBJ1-5; D unresolved. Germline CDR1 and CDR2: MGHDK and SYGVNS. V lost 5 bases and J lost 5, with 7 bases in between. There are 12 residues in the CDR3. CDR3 sequence (DNA): TGTGCCAGCAGTCTCGTGGATCAGCCCCAGCATTTT. This codes for CASSLVDQPQHF.